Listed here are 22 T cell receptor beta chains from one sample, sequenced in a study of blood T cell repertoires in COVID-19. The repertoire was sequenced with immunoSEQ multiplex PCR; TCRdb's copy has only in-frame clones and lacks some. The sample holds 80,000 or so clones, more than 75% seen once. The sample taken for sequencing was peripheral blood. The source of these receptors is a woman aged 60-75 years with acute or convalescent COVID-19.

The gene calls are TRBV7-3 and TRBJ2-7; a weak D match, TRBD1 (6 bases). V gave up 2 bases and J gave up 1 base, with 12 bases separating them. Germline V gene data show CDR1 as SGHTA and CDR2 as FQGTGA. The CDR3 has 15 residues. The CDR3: CASSLHPGDSYEQYF. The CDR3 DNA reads TGTGCCAGCAGCTTACACCCAGGGGATTCCTACGAGCAGTACTTC.

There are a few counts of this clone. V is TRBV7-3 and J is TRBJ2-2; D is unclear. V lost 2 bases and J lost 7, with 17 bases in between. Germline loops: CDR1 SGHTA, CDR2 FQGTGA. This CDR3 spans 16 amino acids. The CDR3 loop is CASSLQSANNGGELFF. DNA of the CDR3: TGTGCCAGCAGCTTACAATCCGCCAATAACGGCGGGGAGCTGTTTTTT.

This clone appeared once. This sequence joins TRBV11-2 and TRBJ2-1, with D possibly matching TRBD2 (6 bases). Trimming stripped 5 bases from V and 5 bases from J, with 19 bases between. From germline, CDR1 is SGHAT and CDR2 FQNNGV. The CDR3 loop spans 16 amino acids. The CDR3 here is CASSRISGAGNNEQFF. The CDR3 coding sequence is TGTGCCAGCAGCCGAATTAGCGGAGCCGGAAACAATGAGCAGTTCTTC. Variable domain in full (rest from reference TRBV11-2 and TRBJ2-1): EAGVAQSPRYKIIEKRQSVAFWCNPISGHATLYWYQQILGQGPKLLIQFQNNGVVDDSQLPKDRFSAERLKGVDSTLKIQPAKLEDSAVYLCASSRISGAGNNEQFFGPGTRLTVL.

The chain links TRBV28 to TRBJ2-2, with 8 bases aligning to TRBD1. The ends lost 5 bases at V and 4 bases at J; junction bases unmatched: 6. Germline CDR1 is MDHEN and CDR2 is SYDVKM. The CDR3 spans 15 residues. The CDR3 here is CASSADRVATGELFF. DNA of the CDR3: TGTGCCAGCAGTGCGGACAGGGTAGCCACCGGGGAGCTGTTTTTT.

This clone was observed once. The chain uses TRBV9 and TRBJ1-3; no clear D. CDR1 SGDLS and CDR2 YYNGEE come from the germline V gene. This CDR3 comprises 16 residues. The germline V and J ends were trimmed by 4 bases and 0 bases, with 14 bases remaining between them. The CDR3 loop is CASSTTYGSSGNTIYF. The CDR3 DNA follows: TGTGCCAGCAGCACGACTTACGGGAGCTCTGGAAACACCATATATTTT.

The CDR3 here is CASSLDGQGANGYTF. The CDR3 nucleotides read TGTGCCAGCAGCCTAGACGGACAGGGGGCAAATGGCTACACCTTC. The V call is TRBV7-2, the J call TRBJ1-2; 11 positions match TRBD1. This CDR3 spans 15 amino acids. The germline gives CDR1 SGHTA, CDR2 FQGNSA. V lost 5 bases and J lost 6; bases outside the gene matches: 8. Drawing the rest from reference TRBV7-2 and TRBJ1-2, the complete variable domain is GAGVSQSPSNKVTEKGKDVELRCDPISGHTALYWYRQSLGQGLEFLIYFQGNSAPDKSGLPSDRFSAERTGGSVSTLTIQRTQQEDSAVYLCASSLDGQGANGYTFGSGTRLTVV.

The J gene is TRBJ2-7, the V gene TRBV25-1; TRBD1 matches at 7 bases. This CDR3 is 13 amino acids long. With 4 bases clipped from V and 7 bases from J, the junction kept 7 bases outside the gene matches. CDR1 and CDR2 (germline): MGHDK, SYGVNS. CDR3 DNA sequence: TGTGCCAGCAGTGCTCTGGACAGGTCGGAGCAGTACTTC. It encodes CASSALDRSEQYF.

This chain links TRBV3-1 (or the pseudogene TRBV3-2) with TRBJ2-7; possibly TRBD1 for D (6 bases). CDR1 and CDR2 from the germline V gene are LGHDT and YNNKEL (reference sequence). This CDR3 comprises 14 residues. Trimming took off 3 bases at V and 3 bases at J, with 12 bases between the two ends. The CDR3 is CASSHQGSSYEQYF. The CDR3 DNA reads TGTGCCAGCAGCCACCAGGGGAGTAGCTACGAGCAGTACTTC.

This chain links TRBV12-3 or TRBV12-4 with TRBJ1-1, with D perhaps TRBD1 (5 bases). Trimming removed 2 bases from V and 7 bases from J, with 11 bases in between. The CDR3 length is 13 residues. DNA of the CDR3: TGTGCCAGCAGTTTACGGCGGCAGGGTGAAGCTTTCTTT. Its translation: CASSLRRQGEAFF.

CDR3 region: CASSQATGDQPQHF. The CDR3 DNA follows: TGCGCCAGCAGCCAAGCAACAGGGGATCAGCCCCAGCATTTT. The rearrangement uses TRBV4-1 and TRBJ1-5; 7 bases map to TRBD1. Germline values: CDR1 MGHRA, CDR2 YSYEKL. There are 14 residues in the CDR3. V shed 1 base, J shed 5 bases, and the junction held 2 bases outside the gene matches.

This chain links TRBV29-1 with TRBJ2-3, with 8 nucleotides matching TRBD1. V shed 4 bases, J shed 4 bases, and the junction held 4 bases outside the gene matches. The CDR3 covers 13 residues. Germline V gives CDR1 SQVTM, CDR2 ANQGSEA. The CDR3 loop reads CSVVWTGSDTQYF. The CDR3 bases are TGCAGCGTTGTTTGGACAGGGTCAGATACGCAGTATTTT.

The CDR3 nucleotides read TGTGCCAGCAGCTTTAGGTTTCGGGCCGGGGGGCTGGATACGCAGTATTTT. It yields the protein CASSFRFRAGGLDTQYF. The V and J genes are TRBV13 and TRBJ2-3; a weak D match, TRBD2 (7 bases). The CDR3 contains 17 residues. The germline V gene has CDR1 PRHDT and CDR2 FYEKMQ (reference sequence). With 3 bases removed from V and 6 bases from J, the gap between germline ends came to 22 bases.

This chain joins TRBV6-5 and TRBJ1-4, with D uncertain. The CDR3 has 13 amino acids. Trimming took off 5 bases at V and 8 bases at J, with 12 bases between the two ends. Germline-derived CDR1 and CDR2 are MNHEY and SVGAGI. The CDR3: CASSKGREEKLFF. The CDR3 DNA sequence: TGTGCCAGCAGTAAGGGTAGGGAGGAAAAACTGTTTTTT.

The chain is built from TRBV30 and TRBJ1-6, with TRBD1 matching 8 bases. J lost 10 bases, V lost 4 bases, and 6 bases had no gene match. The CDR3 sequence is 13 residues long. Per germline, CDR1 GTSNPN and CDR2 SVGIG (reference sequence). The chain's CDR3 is CAWTRQGMSPLHF. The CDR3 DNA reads TGTGCCTGGACCCGACAGGGGATGTCACCCCTCCACTTT.

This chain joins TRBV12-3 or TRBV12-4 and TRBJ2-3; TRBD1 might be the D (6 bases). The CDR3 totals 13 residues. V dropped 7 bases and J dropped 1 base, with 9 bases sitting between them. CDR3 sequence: CASKAGGTDTQYF. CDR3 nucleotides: TGTGCCAGCAAGGCAGGGGGCACAGATACGCAGTATTTT.

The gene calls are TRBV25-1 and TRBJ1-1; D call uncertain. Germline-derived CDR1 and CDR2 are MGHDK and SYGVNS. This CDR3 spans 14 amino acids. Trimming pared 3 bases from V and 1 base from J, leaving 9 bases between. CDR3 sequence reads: CASSEGNSNTEAFF. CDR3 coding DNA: TGTGCCAGCAGTGAGGGCAACTCGAACACTGAAGCTTTCTTT.

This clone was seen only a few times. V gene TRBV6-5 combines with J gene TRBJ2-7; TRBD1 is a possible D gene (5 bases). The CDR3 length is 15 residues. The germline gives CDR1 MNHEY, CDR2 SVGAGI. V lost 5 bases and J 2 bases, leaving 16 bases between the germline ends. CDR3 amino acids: CASSQTGRWAYEQYF. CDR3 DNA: TGTGCCAGCAGTCAAACAGGACGGTGGGCCTACGAGCAGTACTTC.

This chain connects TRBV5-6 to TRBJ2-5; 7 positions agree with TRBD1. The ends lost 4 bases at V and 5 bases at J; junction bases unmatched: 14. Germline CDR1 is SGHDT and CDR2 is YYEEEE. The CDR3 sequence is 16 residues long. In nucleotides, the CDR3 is TGTGCCAGCAGCGAAAGGACAGGTATAAACCGGGAGACCCAGTACTTC. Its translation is CASSERTGINRETQYF.

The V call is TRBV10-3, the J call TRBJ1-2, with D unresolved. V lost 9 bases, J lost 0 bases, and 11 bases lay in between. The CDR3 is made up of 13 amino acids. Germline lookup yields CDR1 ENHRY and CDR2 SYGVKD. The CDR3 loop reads CAIGLPANYGYTF. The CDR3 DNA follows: TGTGCCATTGGGCTTCCAGCTAACTATGGCTACACCTTC.

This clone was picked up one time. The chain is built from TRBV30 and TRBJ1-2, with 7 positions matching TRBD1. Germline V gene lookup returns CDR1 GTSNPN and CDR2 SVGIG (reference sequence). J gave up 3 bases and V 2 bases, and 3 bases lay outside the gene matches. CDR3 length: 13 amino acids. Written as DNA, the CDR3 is TGTGCCTGGAGTCTACAGGGGCACTATGGCTACACCTTC. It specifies CAWSLQGHYGYTF.

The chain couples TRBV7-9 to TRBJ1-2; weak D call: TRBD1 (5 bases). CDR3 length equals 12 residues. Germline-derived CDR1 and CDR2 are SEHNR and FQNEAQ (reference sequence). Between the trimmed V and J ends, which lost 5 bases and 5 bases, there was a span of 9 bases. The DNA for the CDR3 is TGTGCCAGCAGCGTAACAGGATATGGCTACACCTTC. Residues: CASSVTGYGYTF.

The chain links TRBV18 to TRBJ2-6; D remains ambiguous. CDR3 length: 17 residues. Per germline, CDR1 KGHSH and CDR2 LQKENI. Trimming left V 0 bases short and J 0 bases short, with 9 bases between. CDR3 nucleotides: TGTGCCAGCTCACCACCTGTCTCTTACTCTGGGGCCAACGTCCTGACTTTC. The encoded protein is CASSPPVSYSGANVLTF.